This TCR beta chain was captured in a study of cytomegalovirus exposure and HLA in healthy donors. Study at large: The same platform was used for the 120 validation repertoires and the approximately 670 first-cohort repertoires, a later analysis reported.

On this clone: Its antigen remains unidentified.

Notes on the study in general: Many donors shared some public TCRs, even though most TCR sequences were rare. Roughly 170 TCR beta chains were listed as cytomegalovirus-associated.

Profiled with immunoSEQ multiplex PCR; TCRdb holds only in-frame clones, not every one. The table shows about 140,000 clones, with about 80% occurring only once. V was pared by 8 bases and J by 6 bases, with 5 bases of the junction left unmatched. The CDR3 length is 12 residues. CDR1 is LNHDA, CDR2 SQIVND, per germline (reference sequence). The genes are TRBV19 and TRBJ1-1; 8 nucleotides agree with TRBD1. The sequenced sample was PBMCs. This receptor was identified in a young man in good health and CMV-seropositive. For the CDR3, the DNA is TGTGCCAGTGCCTACAGGGGGGCTGAAGCTTTCTTT. This translates into CASAYRGAEAFF.